This T cell receptor (beta chain) originates from a study of cytomegalovirus exposure and HLA in healthy donors (dated by TCRdb to 2016 to 2017). At the level of the whole study: An earlier analysis of several hundred of the donors reported approximately 300 Gb of sequence data and roughly 120 million unique TCR beta sequences obtained from some 200 million T cells. Around 320 gigabases of sequencing data and around 87 million unique TCR sequences were included in an early release covering 550 to 800 HLA-typed donors. Among the approximately 400 genotyped donors, about 83% belonged to the genetic ancestry cluster associated with self-reported Caucasian donors. The study aimed to test whether signatures of past pathogen exposure could be identified by cataloging public T cell receptors. The study used immunosequencing to profile the T cell repertoires of 600 to 850 subjects and linked those repertoires to cytomegalovirus serostatus. In addition to the first cohort of 666 subjects, a separate validation cohort of approximately 130 different subjects was used. To predict cytomegalovirus infection status, the study combined high-throughput TCR immunosequencing, statistical association of individual TCRs with disease status, and machine learning. In a later analysis, previously published TCR beta repertoires from 600 to 850 donors were re-analyzed and high-resolution HLA genotyping was added so that TCR occurrence patterns could be studied. Rather than drawing on any new phenotypic data, the later analysis identified candidate immune exposures from TCR beta sequences and the way those sequences occurred across donors. An earlier analysis of 587 of the donors applied high-throughput TCR beta sequencing to assess whether each TCR beta V gene segment acted as functional or pseudogenic. Donor age, sex, ethnicity and CMV serostatus were collected together with the repertoire data. A later genetic analysis took genome-wide SNP genotypes for about 55% of the 666 donors and used that subset as a discovery cohort. All discovery cohort repertoires had been generated on a single sequencing platform. HLA typing included class I and class II loci at four-digit resolution. The number of donors typed differed by locus, with 629-630 for A, B, C, DRB1 and DQB1, roughly 520 for DQA1, 606 for DPA1, and some 450 for DPB1. A handful of DR-DQ haplotypes were handled as single units for association and clustering because linkage in the cohort was strong. Among 398 genotyped donors of the cohort, an average of approximately 240,000 unique TCR beta nucleotide sequences was sequenced per donor, of which about 18% were non-productive.

The cohort comprised 666 healthy bone marrow donors. At the time of sampling, every cohort member was nominally healthy, though immune exposures that went unrecorded were likely present. The donor tested CMV seronegative and was one of the 352 seronegative cohort members. Each donor provided a peripheral blood sample, and peripheral blood mononuclear cells were used for TCR beta sequencing. Genomic DNA was extracted from the blood cell samples with the Qiagen DNeasy Blood Extraction Kit. Trimming removed 7 bases from V and 5 bases from J; the gene matches leave 15 bases unexplained. Via the germline V gene (reference sequence), CDR1 is LNHDA and CDR2 SQIVND. The CDR3 spans 16 residues, from the cysteine through the phenylalanine. Only the CDR3 part of the read is kept: 48 bases, read in frame from the first base. Library preparation used the immunoSEQ multiplex PCR assay. A mixture of 60 forward primers for TCR Vbeta segments and 13 reverse primers for TCR Jbeta segments was used in the multiplex PCR. A multiplex PCR assay on genomic DNA amplified the CDR3 region of rearranged TCR beta genes. The amplified TCR beta libraries were sequenced on the Illumina HiSeq System as 87-base-pair reads. In the source study's methods: Across the 670 or so repertoires, a later analysis counted 60 million to 90 million unique TCR beta chains, roughly 11 million of which were shared by at least two donors. Raw reads were error-corrected and collapsed into unique sequences by a nearest-neighbor algorithm in which closely related sequences were merged to remove PCR and sequencing errors. To assign V, D and J gene segments, CDR3 sequences were aligned to IMGT reference sequences. For a sequence to be retained, a match of at least six nucleotides to both a V gene segment and a J gene segment was required. Rearrangements were called productive when the CDR3 lacked stop codons and stayed in frame with V and J; all others were non-productive. Following IMGT convention, CDR3 was defined as the stretch from the second conserved V-encoded cysteine to the conserved J-encoded phenylalanine. Sequences without an unambiguous match to a single V gene segment were excluded from the earlier analysis of a few hundred of the donors. In an earlier analysis of almost 600 of the donors, a V segment was called functional when productive rearrangements were above 56.7%, and segregating when the standard deviation between donors exceeded 5%. A statistical classification framework was built to diagnose cytomegalovirus status from the catalog of TCR beta chain sequences. A later analysis assigned V and J genes by comparing TCR nucleotide sequences with IMGT/GENE-DB human TR gene sequences. Using the TCRdist pipeline, a later analysis assigned CDR3 sequences along with most-parsimonious VDJ recombination scenarios. In a later analysis, each TCR beta chain was defined by its CDR3 amino acid sequence together with its V-gene family, and reads without a unique V-gene family were excluded. A later analysis removed 450 to 600 highly shared, low-generation-probability nucleotide sequences to deal with suspected cross-contamination and a sequencing artifact. In a later analysis, a clonal expansion index for each public chain was calculated from normalized within-repertoire ranks of inferred template counts. In a later analysis, generation probabilities were computed with a VDJ recombination model fitted to out-of-frame rearrangements, and the resulting probabilities were checked against IGoR. In a later analysis, hypergeometric tests were used to score TCR-TCR, TCR-HLA and TCR-CMV co-occurrence, with a repertoire-size bias correction applied to TCR pairs. A later analysis estimated false discovery rates by permuting HLA or CMV assignments 20 times. In a later analysis, co-occurring TCRs were grouped using DBSCAN, and TCRdist sequence similarity was added for clustering within HLA-allele-positive subsets. Co-occurrence clustering excluded repertoires with fewer than 30,000 or more than 120,000 public chains, plus five with anomalous nucleotide sharing. TCRdb stores this immuneACCESS table with in-frame sequences only. Part of the clones is absent; in the studies checked, under half of the shortfall reflects unresolved V genes, and no reason is known for the rest. V and J calls and clone size are copied from that table; D and trimming were computed from the DNA. This sample comprises about 160,000 clones, about three quarters of them detected only once. The ten largest clones take up around 2.1% of the sample.

Remarks on this clone: Which antigen it targets is not known. No clone much larger than this one lies a single base away; base qualities are absent.

Summary of the overall study and its limitations: A cluster of highly shared sequence variants was judged likely to represent a technical artifact of the sequencing pipeline. Because HLA typing was unavailable for some donors at each locus, only the typed subset was used in association tests. According to a later analysis, parvovirus B19, influenza, CMV and Epstein-Barr virus appeared linked to several top co-occurrence clusters. According to a later genetic analysis, donors in an Asian-associated ancestry cluster had fewer N-insertions in productive TCRs than the approximately 610-donor mean. It was suggested by the authors that the approach could potentially be generalized to other disease states and immunological phenotypes. Linkage disequilibrium might explain the correlated functional status among segregating V segments, but an unknown experimental factor could not be ruled out. In a later genetic analysis, a missense DCLRE1C variant was associated with V-gene and J-gene trimming of TCR beta chains, and the association was replicated in an independent cohort. This cohort had only TCR beta chains sequenced, and the lack of alpha or paired-chain data limited which features could be detected. When HLA alleles, especially DR and DQ, strongly co-occurred, TCR associations were difficult to assign to individual alleles. An earlier analysis of around 540 of the donors showed that most TCR beta V segments appeared in productive rearrangements either about 87% or about 30% of the time, which broadly matched IMGT annotations. According to a later analysis, most CMV-associated TCR beta chains appeared to be HLA-restricted, and the HLA associations seemed to be driven largely by CMV exposure. The study gave a list of 150 to 200 TCR beta chains associated with cytomegalovirus. The classifier was reported to diagnose cytomegalovirus status with high specificity and sensitivity in both the original and validation cohorts. In a later analysis, TCR association rates were found to vary across HLA loci, with the most associated TCRs seen for DRB1 alleles and the fewest for HLA-C alleles. A later analysis associated approximately 17,000 TCR beta sequences with specific HLA alleles at a false discovery rate of 0.05. In a later analysis, HLA-associated TCR beta chains were found to be more clonally expanded and to have lower generation probabilities than equally common non-associated chains. The 87-base-pair reads could not distinguish some IMGT-functional V segments, including TRBV6-2 and TRBV6-3, so those segments were excluded. In vitro tests confirmed that a few of the cytomegalovirus-associated TCR beta chains recognize cytomegalovirus antigens. A further reported finding was that TCR beta sequences accurately predicted the HLA-A and HLA-B alleles for most subjects in the first cohort. Sequencing depth was assumed to be roughly uniform across donors in the presence/absence analyses, though that assumption may not hold. Because counts were too low, seventeen rarely observed V segments, including chromosome 9 orphons, were excluded from the earlier analysis of several hundred of the donors. For the cohort, immune exposure information was limited to CMV serostatus. Most TCR sequences were observed very rarely across donors, whereas some public TCRs were present in many individuals.

Sample: PBMCs. The TCR originated in a female donor in good health and CMV-seronegative. The V and J genes are TRBV19 and TRBJ2-5; 8 junctional bases match TRBD2. The bases read TGTGCCAGTACCCCCGGTCGCTCCGGGGGGGTTGAGACCCAGTACTTC. It specifies CASTPGRSGGVETQYF.